The text below deals with one T cell receptor (beta chain). What it recognizes is unknown. This sample is part of a study of cytomegalovirus exposure and HLA in healthy donors. Study-wide results and caveats: Several of the most significant clusters were apparently associated with common viral pathogens in a later analysis. Some public TCRs appeared in many individuals, while most sequences were rare.

The germline V gene has CDR1 SGHAT and CDR2 FQNNGV. The V gene lost 0 bases and the J gene lost 7 bases, with 15 bases spanning the gap. This CDR3 is 15 amino acids long. PCR employed 60 Vbeta and 13 Jbeta primers. Clones were sequenced by immunoSEQ multiplex PCR, and TCRdb holds only the in-frame ones, with some missing. The profile shows 200,000 to 250,000 clones, around 85% of them singletons. The rearrangement links TRBV11-2 to TRBJ1-2; D possibly corresponds to TRBD1 (6 bases). The sequence was collected from a human donor in good health. The material sequenced was PBMCs. The chain's CDR3 is CASSLDPGQRAGYTF. The CDR3 coding sequence is TGTGCCAGCAGCTTAGATCCGGGACAAAGGGCTGGCTACACCTTC. Based on the CDR3 plus reference TRBV11-2 and TRBJ1-2, the full variable domain is EAGVAQSPRYKIIEKRQSVAFWCNPISGHATLYWYQQILGQGPKLLIQFQNNGVVDDSQLPKDRFSAERLKGVDSTLKIQPAKLEDSAVYLCASSLDPGQRAGYTFGSGTRLTVV.